This TCR beta chain stems from a study of vaccination and CD4 T cells after COVID-19. Across the study: Post-COVID draws came a median approximately 94 days after diagnosis (range 35 to 161). A CEFX pool, an HIV-1 Nef pool, or no peptide went to control cultures.

Regarding the study as a whole: Median SARS-CoV-2-reactive clonotypes rose from roughly 19 to 38, not significantly.

Details on this clonotype: The antigen is not known.

Oncomine TCR Beta short-read sequencing was applied to DNA from cultured CD4+ T cells. Using its own MiXCR run on the PCR reads, TCRdb lists one record per CDR3 protein. The sample contains approximately 18,000 distinct CDR3 sequences, more than 55% of which appear only once. Treatment in this sample: approximately 10-day PBMC culture with coronavirus spike peptide pools or control peptides (ViraFEST assay). Sequencing was performed on CD4+ T cells from blood, cultured in vitro. The receptor was isolated from a human donor who had recovered from COVID-19.

The CDR3 DNA reads as TGCAGTGCTCTAATTCAGGGGACCCAAGAGACCCAGTACTTC. This sequence encodes CSALIQGTQETQYF. The genes are TRBV20-1 and TRBJ2-5, with D perhaps matching TRBD1 (6 bases). The V and J ends lost 5 bases and 1 base respectively, with 14 bases between them. Germline values: CDR1 DFQATT, CDR2 SNEGSKA (reference sequence). The CDR3 spans 14 residues.